What follows are 3 T cell receptor beta chains derived from one specimen sequenced in a study of cytomegalovirus exposure and HLA in healthy donors. It was with 60 Vbeta and 13 Jbeta primers that the PCR ran. The method was immunoSEQ multiplex PCR; TCRdb's version includes in-frame clones alone and lacks a portion of them. The data contain 150,000 to 200,000 clones, around 84% of them singletons. The material sequenced was PBMCs. The receptors derive from a man younger than 45 in good health and CMV-seropositive.

The chain recombines TRBV19 with TRBJ2-7, with TRBD2 matching 8 bases. The junction had 27 bases not matched to a gene; V was cut back by 7 bases and J by 7 bases. Germline CDR1 is LNHDA and CDR2 is SQIVND (reference sequence). The CDR3 loop spans 19 amino acids. CDR3 bases: TGTGCCAGTAACCAGAACTCAAAAGCGGGAGCCGACCTATCAGAGGAGCAGTACTTC. It encodes CASNQNSKAGADLSEEQYF. Full variable domain (outside the CDR3, taken from reference TRBV19 and TRBJ2-7): DGGITQSPKYLFRKEGQNVTLSCEQNLNHDAMYWYRQDPGQGLRLIYYSQIVNDFQKGDIAEGYSVSREKKESFPLTVTSAQKNPTAFYLCASNQNSKAGADLSEEQYFGPGTRLTVT.

J is TRBJ1-5 and V is TRBV4-1; 7 bases map to TRBD1. Germline loops: CDR1 MGHRA, CDR2 YSYEKL. J gave up 3 bases and V 1 base, and 3 bases lay outside the gene matches. The CDR3 has 15 residues. The CDR3, as DNA: TGCGCCAGCAGCCAAGCGGGGACAGACAATCAGCCCCAGCATTTT. Its translation is CASSQAGTDNQPQHF.

CDR3 protein: CASSSGTGPYEQYF. CDR3 bases: TGTGCCAGCAGCTCCGGGACAGGGCCTTACGAGCAGTACTTC. The chain combines TRBV7-9 with TRBJ2-5; 9 bases line up with TRBD1. Gene TRBJ2-7 matches the end of the DNA better, so the J call may be wrong. The CDR3 runs 14 residues. The V gene's germline CDR1 is SEHNR and CDR2 FQNEAQ (reference sequence).